This TCR beta chain emerged from a study of control samples from healthy donors and cancer patients. This CDR3 contains 14 residues. With 5 bases removed from V and 4 bases from J, the gap between germline ends came to 17 bases. Germline-derived CDR1 and CDR2 are SQVTM and ANQGSEA. The assay was immunoSEQ multiplex PCR, and TCRdb's table has in-frame clones only and misses some. The data show about 410,000 clones, with approximately 90% seen just once and around 6.8% held by the top ten. Material: PBMCs. The V gene is TRBV29-1, the J gene TRBJ1-1, with D perhaps TRBD1 (5 bases). This sequence was found in a man aged 35 to 55 with head and neck cancer. CDR3 bases: TGCAGCGTTAGGGGACCGCAACCGGGCACTGAAGCTTTCTTT. This translates into CSVRGPQPGTEAFF.